The TCR beta chain described here comes from a study of T cell responses to AZD1222 COVID-19 vaccine. Study in general: Second-dose intervals of approximately 4 or approximately 12 weeks were pooled. Study-level findings and limits: Donors were mostly white British, more females; clonal diversity possibly underestimated.

From germline, CDR1 is GTSNPN and CDR2 SVGIG (reference sequence). V shed 8 bases and J 4 bases; nucleotides not matched to a gene: 11. CDR3 length: 14 amino acids. On this clone itself: Antigen: not known.

The data were produced by immunoSEQ multiplex PCR, yet TCRdb's version contains in-frame clones alone and is incomplete. Here the sample spans 100,000 to 150,000 clones, around 90% being singletons. The V call is TRBV30, the J call TRBJ2-3; 8 positions agree with TRBD2. This specimen consisted of peripheral blood, obtained on day 0 of AZD1222 vaccination. This TCR was recovered from an adult in good health. The CDR3 here is CAQDGRGGSDTQYF. The CDR3 nucleotides read TGTGCCCAGGACGGACGGGGGGGTTCAGATACGCAGTATTTT. The variable domain in full, with the rest retrieved from reference TRBV30 and TRBJ2-3, is SQTIHQWPATLVQPVGSPLSLECTVEGTSNPNLYWYRQAAGRGLQLLFYSVGIGQISSEVPQNLSASRPQDRQFILSSKKLLLSDSGFYLCAQDGRGGSDTQYFGPGTRLTVL.